This TCR beta chain was documented in a study of shared clonotypes between healthy human individuals (TCRdb year 2020). As for the study more broadly: A few men and a couple of women, aged 18 to 49 years, made up the cohort. For each donor, three plates each were used for CD4 naive and CD4 memory, two plates were used for CD8 naive, and one plate was used for CD8 memory. Blood TCR repertoires of five healthy adults were deeply sequenced to estimate repertoire size and the extent of clonotype sharing between individuals. To increase sequencing depth and limit assay-specific biases, different laboratories used diverse techniques to prepare libraries and sequence TCR repertoires. Per donor, leukapheresis produced somewhere between about 0.9 and 9.5 billion PBMCs. Paper-wide results and their limitations: Higher generation probabilities were observed for clonotypes shared by all four sorted-subset donors than for non-shared clonotypes. Only blood was sampled, and tissue TCR repertoires likely differ from those in blood. Across a handful of donors, around 5.4% of naive CD4, approximately 3.6% of naive CD8, 2.3% of memory CD4, and around 0.4% of memory CD8 clonotypes were shared. Because the study included a small number of donors, the genetic and exposure-history diversity represented was limited. Based on pairwise subsampling, the degree of clonotype sharing among donors was expected to be affected by sequencing depth. Naive subsets generally had larger estimated clonotype richness than memory subsets. Even with the large sequencing depth, rarefaction of the sorted-subset datasets indicated that sequencing was incomplete.

CD8 naive samples were CD45RO-negative cells positively selected for CCR7, giving a CD45RA+CCR7+ population that excluded TemRA cells. Donors were healthy HIV-negative adults with no recently reported acute infections or vaccinations. Every donor was a Caucasian adult residing in Nashville, Tennessee, USA. Blood was collected by leukapheresis, and PBMCs were isolated by Ficoll-Histopaque density gradient centrifugation and then cryopreserved in liquid nitrogen vapor phase. Purity and quantity of every magnetically sorted T cell population were checked by analytical flow cytometry. From each sorted fraction, genomic DNA was isolated and quantified by UV absorbance on a Nanodrop 2000c. Using the deep immunoSEQ assay, TCR CDR3 regions were amplified from genomic DNA by multiplex PCR. Extracted genomic DNA from each cell subset was spread evenly across all wells of several immunoSEQ 96-well plates, with each plate serving as a replicate. For sorted subsets, around 200 ng genomic DNA, equal to 30,000 or so T cell genomes, was loaded into each replicate PCR. The purified libraries were quantified using a Qubit 3.0 fluorometer, sized with a Bioanalyzer 2100, and then quantified again using the KAPA Library Quantification kit. Every immunoSEQ 96-well plate was sequenced on a separate single-read 150-cycle Illumina NextSeq 550 flow cell. From the authors' description of their analysis: Because the immunoSEQ output held only junctional sequences and lacked quality scores, the filtering could not match the filtering applied to full-length reads. Sequences were annotated with PyIR, a Python wrapper for IgBLAST v1.9, and V/J genes and CDR3 were assigned using IMGT germline references. Any read was removed if the V/J assignment was weak (E-value above 1e-6), the CDR3 was missing, or the read contained stop codons, out-of-frame junctions, or ambiguous translated residues. V3J clonotypes were defined as sequences sharing the same inferred V gene, J gene, and CDR3 amino acid sequence. Percentage overlap between repertoires was calculated by dividing the number of shared unique clonotypes by the size of the smaller repertoire. RTK rarefaction, the Chao1 estimator, and Recon v2.1 estimates of unobserved clonotypes were used to assess repertoire richness. Generation probabilities for all TCRbeta clonotypes obtained by the gDNA method from a handful of donors were computed using OLGA. This immuneACCESS table, as held by TCRdb, lists in-frame sequences with V and J called but not all clones. Of the missing ones, under half trace to an unresolved V gene in checked studies; the others have no known cause. That table furnishes V, J and clone size, whereas the DNA furnished D and trimming. This sample lists about 700,000 clones; roughly nine tenths were detected once. Approximately 24% of the sample is held by the ten biggest clonotypes.

Its CDR3 holds 14 amino acids, cysteine through phenylalanine. The DNA shown is the 42-base CDR3, in frame from base 1. The germline V gene sets CDR1 to KGHSH and CDR2 to LQKENI. V is clipped by 3 bases and J by 5 bases, and the sequence between their germline boundaries is 13 bases long. As to this clone: The antigen it recognizes is unknown. No per-base quality is available; no much larger clone lies one base away.

The chain is made from TRBV18 and TRBJ1-1; no D segment can be confidently identified. This clonotype was obtained from a man aged 30 to 45 in good health. The source material was naive CD8+ T cells sorted from blood. Reading the label with the study, this specimen's cell subset or site is: CD45RA+CCR7+. This receptor carries the CDR3 CASSPTAGRTEAFF. The nucleotides are TGTGCCAGCTCACCTACAGCGGGCCGGACTGAAGCTTTCTTT.